These 31 T cell receptor beta chains were sequenced from one sample in a study of cytomegalovirus exposure and HLA in healthy donors. With 60 Vbeta and 13 Jbeta primers, the PCR was carried out. Libraries were prepared by immunoSEQ multiplex PCR; TCRdb keeps only in-frame clonotypes and omits some of them. Among 110,000 to 150,000 clones listed, about 8.9% were seen once. The sample comprised PBMCs. The receptor source for this set is a middle-aged man in good health and CMV-seronegative.

This chain links TRBV5-4 with TRBJ2-7, with D possibly TRBD1 on 6 matching bases. The CDR3 covers 12 residues. CDR1 is SGHNT and CDR2 is YYREEE in the germline V gene (reference sequence). Trimming took off 4 bases at V and 10 bases at J, with 15 bases between the two ends. This chain's CDR3 is CASSHDRKAQYF. CDR3 sequence (DNA): TGTGCCAGCAGCCATGACAGGAAGGCTCAGTACTTC.

The rearrangement links TRBV2 to TRBJ1-3; the match to TRBD1 covers 8 bases. Germline CDR1 SNHLY, CDR2 FYNNEI. Germline trimming cut 5 bases from V and 2 bases from J; bases unmatched to any gene: 5. The CDR3 runs to 15 residues. The DNA of the CDR3 is TGTGCCAGCAGTCGGGACAGGAGAACTGGAAACACCATATATTTT. Amino acids: CASSRDRRTGNTIYF. Combining the CDR3 with reference TRBV2 and TRBJ1-3 gives the whole variable domain EPEVTQTPSHQVTQMGQEVILRCVPISNHLYFYWYRQILGQKVEFLVSFYNNEISEKSEIFDDQFSVERPDGSNFTLKIRSTKLEDSAMYFCASSRDRRTGNTIYFGEGSWLTVV.

This clone appeared a few times. V is TRBV9 and J is TRBJ1-1, with 7 bases identical to TRBD1. Losses at the gene ends were 4 bases for V and 5 bases for J; bases not matched to a gene: 11. The CDR3 consists of 15 residues. The germline gives CDR1 SGDLS, CDR2 YYNGEE. The CDR3 protein is CASSHREGAVTEAFF. CDR3 coding DNA: TGTGCCAGCAGCCACCGGGAGGGGGCGGTGACTGAAGCTTTCTTT.

This clone was found a few times. This rearrangement joins TRBV7-9 to TRBJ2-7; TRBD1 agrees at 10 bases. CDR1 and CDR2 (germline): SEHNR, FQNEAQ (reference sequence). The CDR3 is 15 residues long. Germline trimming cut 5 bases from V and 2 bases from J; bases unmatched to any gene: 6. As DNA, the CDR3 is TGTGCCAGCAGCCAATGGGGACAGGGGACCTACGAGCAGTACTTC. It specifies CASSQWGQGTYEQYF.

This chain joins TRBV6-5 and TRBJ1-2; TRBD1 agrees at 8 bases. In germline, CDR1 is MNHEY, CDR2 SVGAGI. The ends lost 2 bases at V and 13 bases at J; junction bases unmatched: 6. The length of the CDR3 is 12 residues. The CDR3 DNA sequence: TGTGCCAGCAGTTACAACAGGGGGTATTTCACCTTC. As protein: CASSYNRGYFTF.

This clone was seen only a few times. The chain carries TRBV27 and TRBJ1-2, with TRBD1 as a possible D gene (6 bases). Germline V gene data show CDR1 as MNHEY and CDR2 as SMNVEV (reference sequence). The V end was cut by 2 bases, the J end by 1 base, with 20 bases between. The CDR3 consists of 18 residues. DNA for the CDR3: TGTGCCAGCAGTTTACCAGAGTATTGGACAGACGTTAACTATGGCTACACCTTC. It is translated as CASSLPEYWTDVNYGYTF.

This clone was detected a few times. The rearrangement links TRBV12-2 to TRBJ2-3; the table's D call of TRBD2 was not tested on the DNA. TRBV12-2 corresponds to a pseudogene. The CDR3 contains 15 residues. The CDR3 is CASRPGMRGTDTQYF. CDR3 DNA: TGTGCAAGTCGCCCCGGTATGCGGGGGACAGATACGCAGTATTTT.

This chain links TRBV5-1 with TRBJ1-1; 8 bases agree with TRBD1. V was pared by 1 base and J by 5 bases, with 13 bases of the junction left unmatched. This CDR3 has 17 residues. Germline-derived CDR1 and CDR2 are SGHRS and YFSETQ. The CDR3 sequence is CASSLIRTGRSWTEAFF. CDR3 in DNA: TGCGCCAGCAGCTTGATTAGGACAGGGAGGAGTTGGACTGAAGCTTTCTTT.

The CDR3 protein is CASSGQHNQPQHF. The CDR3 nucleotides read TGTGCCAGCTCAGGGCAGCACAATCAGCCCCAGCATTTT. The gene calls are TRBV18 and TRBJ1-5; no firm D call. Germline V CDR1 and CDR2: KGHSH, LQKENI. The CDR3 covers 13 residues. V was clipped by 5 bases and J by 3 bases, with 8 bases between them.

This clone was picked up a small number of times. This chain uses TRBV4-1 with TRBJ1-2; D uncertain. Germline V gene sequence: CDR1 MGHRA, CDR2 YSYEKL. This CDR3 spans 16 amino acids. Trimming removed 1 base from V and 5 bases from J, with 17 bases in between. CDR3 coding DNA: TGCGCCAGCAGCCAAGGGACCGCACGGGGAAAGTATGGCTACACCTTC. This codes for CASSQGTARGKYGYTF.

The chain joins TRBV5-4 to TRBJ2-3; the D gene is possibly TRBD1 (6 bases). Germline V gene data show CDR1 as SGHNT and CDR2 as YYREEE (reference sequence). With 4 bases removed from V and 4 bases from J, the gap between germline ends came to 16 bases. The CDR3 contains 15 residues. The CDR3 sequence is CASSPGAGEADTQYF. For the CDR3, the DNA is TGTGCCAGCAGCCCCGGGGCAGGGGAAGCAGATACGCAGTATTTT.

The genes are TRBV11-3 and TRBJ1-1; D is uncertain. The CDR3 sequence is 14 residues long. V lost 5 bases and J lost 1, with 11 bases in between. The germline V gene has CDR1 SGHNT and CDR2 YENEEA. Here the CDR3 reads CASSPTPGNTEAFF. DNA for the CDR3: TGTGCCAGCAGCCCCACCCCAGGGAACACTGAAGCTTTCTTT.

This clone occurred a few times. This chain's CDR3 is CATKRQGDLTGELFF. The CDR3 DNA reads TGTGCCACCAAACGACAGGGGGATCTTACCGGGGAGCTGTTTTTT. The chain carries TRBV15 and TRBJ2-2; 9 positions match TRBD1. Trimming cost V 7 bases and J 5 bases; bases outside gene matches: 8. Germline V CDR1 and CDR2: LNHNV, YYDKDF (reference sequence). CDR3 length: 15 residues.

The gene calls are TRBV7-2 and TRBJ2-7; the D gene is possibly TRBD2 (6 bases). V was cut by 5 bases and J by 0 bases, with 14 bases left in between. The CDR3 extends over 15 amino acids. Germline V lookup: CDR1 SGHTA, CDR2 FQGNSA. DNA for the CDR3: TGTGCCAGCAGCCCCCAAGGAGGGAACTCCTACGAGCAGTACTTC. Protein product: CASSPQGGNSYEQYF.

The J gene is TRBJ1-3, the V gene TRBV6-1; D remains ambiguous. This CDR3 is built from 15 residues. V lost 2 bases, J lost 2 bases, and 10 bases lay in between. CDR1 MNHNS and CDR2 SASEGT come from the germline V gene. CDR3 DNA: TGTGCCAGCAGTGAAATACGGGTAACTGGAAACACCATATATTTT. Protein: CASSEIRVTGNTIYF.

In this sample, this clone turned up a few times. The rearrangement links TRBV6-5 to TRBJ2-5; 8 nucleotides agree with TRBD2. The CDR3 length is 15 residues. V was pared by 7 bases and J by 2 bases, with 9 bases of the junction left unmatched. The germline V gene encodes CDR1 MNHEY and CDR2 SVGAGI. The CDR3 sequence: CASKRSGGTQETQYF. In DNA form, the CDR3 reads TGTGCCAGCAAAAGAAGCGGGGGAACTCAAGAGACCCAGTACTTC.

This clone is a singleton in its sample. V and J are TRBV6-5 and TRBJ2-5; D possibly corresponds to TRBD1 (6 bases). Germline V gives CDR1 MNHEY, CDR2 SVGAGI. Trimming took off 2 bases at V and 5 bases at J, with 12 bases between the two ends. The length of the CDR3 is 14 residues. For the CDR3, the DNA is TGTGCCAGCAGTTACCAGCCAGGGGCTGAGACCCAGTACTTC. Its protein is CASSYQPGAETQYF.

This clone turned up a few times. The chain employs TRBV9 and TRBJ2-1; 9 bases are a match to TRBD2. After removal of 4 bases from V and 9 bases from J, the junction contained 14 bases not matched to a gene. The CDR3 runs to 16 residues. CDR1 and CDR2 from the germline V gene are SGDLS and YYNGEE. DNA of the CDR3: TGTGCCAGCAGCCCCCAACGGGCGGGAGGGCCAGGTGAGCAGTTCTTC. This sequence encodes CASSPQRAGGPGEQFF. Complete variable domain (other parts from reference TRBV9 and TRBJ2-1): DSGVTQTPKHLITATGQRVTLRCSPRSGDLSVYWYQQSLDQGLQFLIQYYNGEERAKGNILERFSAQQFPDLHSELNLSSLELGDSALYFCASSPQRAGGPGEQFFGPGTRLTVL.

This clone showed up just a few times. The rearrangement uses TRBV2 and TRBJ2-5; tentatively, D is TRBD1 (5 bases). This CDR3 contains 12 residues. Germline CDR1 SNHLY, CDR2 FYNNEI. With 6 bases removed from V and 7 bases from J, the gap between germline ends came to 12 bases. CDR3 coding DNA: TGTGCCAGCAGAAGGGGCTTAGGGACCCAGTACTTC. It specifies CASRRGLGTQYF.

The rearrangement joins TRBV19 to TRBJ1-2; 7 bases fit TRBD1. J lost 6 bases, V lost 9 bases, and 16 bases had no gene match. CDR1 is LNHDA, CDR2 SQIVND, per germline (reference sequence). CDR3 length equals 15 residues. The CDR3 nucleotides read TGTGCCAGCCAAATAGAGACAGGGAATCGGAATGGCTACACCTTC. Amino acid sequence: CASQIETGNRNGYTF.

This clone was detected only a few times. Other DNA sequences in the sample encode the same CDR3. The chain couples TRBV19 to TRBJ2-5; no definite D call. V gave up 3 bases and J gave up 1 base, with 9 bases separating them. The CDR3 totals 14 residues. CDR1 and CDR2 from the germline V gene are LNHDA and SQIVND (reference sequence). Here the CDR3 reads CASSIGGSQETQYF. CDR3 nucleotides: TGTGCCAGTAGTATTGGTGGCAGCCAAGAGACCCAGTACTTC.

This clone has a handful of counts. An end of the junction does not agree with germline; a read error may underlie this. The rearrangement links TRBV7-7 to TRBJ2-2; 12 bases are shared with TRBD2. Germline CDR1 and CDR2: SSHAT and FNYEAQ (reference sequence). CDR3 length: 16 residues. As DNA, the CDR3 is TGTGCTAGCAGCTCCCAACTAGCGGGGGGAACCGGGGAGCTGTTTTTT. Translated: CASSSQLAGGTGELFF.

This clone was seen a handful of times. The CDR3 sequence is CASSLPGQEMGGYTF. The DNA for the CDR3 is TGTGCCAGCAGTTTACCGGGACAGGAGATGGGTGGCTACACCTTC. The V gene is TRBV28, the J gene TRBJ1-2; 8 bases are shared with TRBD1. Unmatched junction bases numbered 9, after V lost 2 bases and J lost 7 bases. CDR3 length equals 15 residues. CDR1 and CDR2 from the germline V gene are MDHEN and SYDVKM.

This sequence joins TRBV11-2 and TRBJ2-7; the match to TRBD1 covers 8 bases. V dropped 2 bases and J dropped 0; count of bases not matched to a gene: 12. Germline lookup yields CDR1 SGHAT and CDR2 FQNNGV. The CDR3 is made up of 18 amino acids. The CDR3 sequence: CASSLSGQGTIYSYEQYF. CDR3 DNA: TGTGCCAGCAGCTTATCTGGACAGGGTACTATCTACTCCTACGAGCAGTACTTC.

This clone was counted a few times. This sequence joins TRBV9 and TRBJ2-5, with 9 bases identical to TRBD2. Germline V gives CDR1 SGDLS, CDR2 YYNGEE. The V gene end was trimmed by 0 bases and the J gene end by 5 bases; junction bases not matched to a gene: 8. The CDR3 sequence is 16 residues long. CDR3 DNA sequence: TGTGCCAGCAGCGTAGGGGCGGGGGGGGAAATGGAGACCCAGTACTTC. This gives the protein CASSVGAGGEMETQYF.

A single count supports this clone. This sequence joins TRBV28 and TRBJ2-7, with 11 nucleotides matching TRBD2. Germline values: CDR1 MDHEN, CDR2 SYDVKM. The CDR3 covers 15 residues. Trimming removed 7 bases from V and 2 bases from J; junction bases left unmatched: 7. The CDR3 sequence: CASTYGTSGPYEQYF. The CDR3 DNA follows: TGTGCCAGCACCTATGGGACTAGCGGCCCCTACGAGCAGTACTTC.

This sequence joins TRBV9 and TRBJ1-4; D is ambiguous. This CDR3 comprises 14 residues. Trimming shortened V by 3 bases and J by 8 bases, and 14 bases separated the two germline ends. Looked up from germline, CDR1 is SGDLS and CDR2 is YYNGEE. Here the CDR3 reads CASSASLGIEKLFF. DNA for the CDR3: TGTGCCAGCAGCGCGAGCCTCGGGATCGAAAAACTGTTTTTT.

This clone has just a few counts. The genes are TRBV5-6 and TRBJ2-1; 8 nucleotides line up with TRBD2. The germline gives CDR1 SGHDT, CDR2 YYEEEE. The J segment lost 9 bases and the V segment lost 5 bases, leaving 19 bases of the junction unmatched. This CDR3 has 17 residues. The CDR3: CASSRPTFIGGGTEQFF. CDR3 DNA sequence: TGTGCCAGCAGTCGACCCACCTTTATCGGGGGGGGCACTGAGCAGTTCTTC. Drawing the rest from reference TRBV5-6 and TRBJ2-1, the complete variable domain is DAGVTQSPTHLIKTRGQQVTLRCSPKSGHDTVSWYQQALGQGPQFIFQYYEEEERQRGNFPDRFSGHQFPNYSSELNVNALLLGDSALYLCASSRPTFIGGGTEQFFGPGTRLTVL.

V gene TRBV18 combines with J gene TRBJ1-1; the match to TRBD1 covers 10 bases. This CDR3 contains 15 residues. Germline CDR1 reads KGHSH; CDR2 reads LQKENI. V shed 1 base, J shed 6 bases, and the junction held 5 bases outside the gene matches. CDR3 nucleotide sequence: TGTGCCAGCTCACCACTCGGACAGGGGGGAGCTGAAGCTTTCTTT. Amino acid sequence: CASSPLGQGGAEAFF. Full variable domain (missing parts from reference TRBV18 and TRBJ1-1): NAGVMQNPRHLVRRRGQEARLRCSPMKGHSHVYWYRQLPEEGLKFMVYLQKENIIDESGMPKERFSAEFPKEGPSILRIQQVVRGDSAAYFCASSPLGQGGAEAFFGQGTRLTVV.

The genes are TRBV4-1 and TRBJ2-2, with 9 bases that match TRBD2. Trimming took 6 bases from V and 5 from J; bases not matched to a gene: 13. CDR1 and CDR2 (germline): MGHRA, YSYEKL. CDR3 size: 17 residues. CDR3 in DNA: TGCGCCAGCAGACGAGAGGGAGCGGGAGGAGGTACCGGGGAGCTGTTTTTT. It translates to CASRREGAGGGTGELFF.

CDR3 protein: CASSGQDIKGNTIYF. The CDR3 DNA follows: TGTGCCAGCAGCGGACAAGATATAAAAGGAAACACCATATATTTT. V is TRBV2 and J is TRBJ1-3, with a weak D call TRBD1 (5 bases). This CDR3 has 15 amino acids. V lost 6 bases and J 4 bases, leaving 16 bases between the germline ends. The V gene's germline CDR1 is SNHLY and CDR2 FYNNEI.